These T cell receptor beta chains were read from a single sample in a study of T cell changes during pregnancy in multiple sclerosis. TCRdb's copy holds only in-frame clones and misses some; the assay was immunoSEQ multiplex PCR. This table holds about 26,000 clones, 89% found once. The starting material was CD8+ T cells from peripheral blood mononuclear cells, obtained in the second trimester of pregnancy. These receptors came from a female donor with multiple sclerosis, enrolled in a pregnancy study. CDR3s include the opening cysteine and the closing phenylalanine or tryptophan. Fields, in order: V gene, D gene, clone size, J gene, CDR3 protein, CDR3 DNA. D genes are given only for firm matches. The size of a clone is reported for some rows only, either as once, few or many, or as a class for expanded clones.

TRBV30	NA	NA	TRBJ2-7	CAWSSNAGSYEQYF	TGTGCCTGGAGTTCCAATGCGGGAAGCTACGAGCAGTACTTC
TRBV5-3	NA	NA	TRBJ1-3	CARSQQGSGNTIYF	TGTGCCAGAAGTCAACAGGGCTCTGGAAACACCATATATTTT
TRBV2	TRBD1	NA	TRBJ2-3	CASPLTGGTDTQYF	TGTGCCAGCCCATTGACAGGGGGAACAGATACGCAGTATTTT
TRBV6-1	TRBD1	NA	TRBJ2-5	CASSVLPGTAENQYF	TGTGCCAGCAGTGTGCTGCCCGGGACAGCAGAAAACCAGTACTTC
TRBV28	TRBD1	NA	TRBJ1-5	CASSKRQGANQPQHF	TGTGCCAGCAGTAAGAGACAGGGGGCAAATCAGCCCCAGCATTTT
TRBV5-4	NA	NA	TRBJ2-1	CASSLDSYNEQFF	TGTGCCAGCAGCCTGGACAGCTACAATGAGCAGTTCTTC
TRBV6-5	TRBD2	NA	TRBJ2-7	CASSYLVAGGRDEQYF	TGTGCCAGCAGTTACCTGGTAGCGGGAGGTAGGGACGAGCAGTACTTC
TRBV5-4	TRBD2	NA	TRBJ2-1	CASSPGLAGVGEQFF	TGTGCCAGCAGTCCCGGACTAGCGGGAGTCGGGGAACAGTTCTTC
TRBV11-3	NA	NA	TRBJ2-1	CASSLEPQGNEQFF	TGTGCCAGCAGCTTAGAGCCCCAGGGTAATGAGCAGTTCTTC
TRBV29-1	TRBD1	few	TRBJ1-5	CSVATGLNQPQHF	TGCAGCGTTGCGACAGGGCTCAATCAGCCCCAGCATTTT
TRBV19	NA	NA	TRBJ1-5	CASSIQAPYQPQHF	TGTGCCAGTAGTATCCAGGCGCCATATCAGCCCCAGCATTTT
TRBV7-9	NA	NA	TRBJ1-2	CASSRQSLNYGYTF	TGTGCCAGCAGCCGACAGTCCCTTAACTATGGCTACACCTTC
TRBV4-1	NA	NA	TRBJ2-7	CASSHRTAHEQYF	TGCGCCAGCAGCCATCGGACAGCCCACGAGCAGTACTTC
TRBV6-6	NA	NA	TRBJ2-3	CASSAGLADTQYF	TGTGCCAGCAGTGCGGGGCTAGCAGATACGCAGTATTTT
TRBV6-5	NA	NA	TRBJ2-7	CASSLPGVYEQYF	TGTGCCAGCAGCCTGCCGGGGGTTTACGAGCAGTACTTC
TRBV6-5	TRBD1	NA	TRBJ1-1	CASNINRGLEAFF	TGTGCCAGCAATATTAACAGGGGTCTTGAAGCTTTCTTT
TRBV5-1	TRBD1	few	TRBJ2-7	CASSLGQGAREQYF	TGCGCCAGCAGCTTGGGACAGGGGGCCCGCGAGCAGTACTTC
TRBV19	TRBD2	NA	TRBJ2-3	CASREGTSTDTQYF	TGTGCCAGTCGGGAGGGCACTAGCACAGATACGCAGTATTTT
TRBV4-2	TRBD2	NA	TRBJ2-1	CASSQGPSGSYEQFF	TGTGCCAGCAGCCAAGGACCTAGCGGGAGCTATGAGCAGTTCTTC
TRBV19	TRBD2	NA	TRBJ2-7	CASSTRKVAGVHGEQYF	TGTGCCAGTAGTACAAGAAAGGTAGCGGGAGTTCATGGCGAGCAGTACTTC
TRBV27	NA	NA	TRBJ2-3	CASSLSVADTQYF	TGTGCCAGCAGTCTTTCGGTCGCAGATACGCAGTATTTT
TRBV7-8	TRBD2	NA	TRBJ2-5	CASSWPTSGSEVSQTQYF	TGTGCCAGCAGCTGGCCGACTAGCGGGAGTGAGGTTTCGCAGACCCAGTACTTC
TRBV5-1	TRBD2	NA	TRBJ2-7	CASSFGLGSYEQYF	TGCGCCAGCAGCTTCGGACTAGGATCTTACGAGCAGTACTTC
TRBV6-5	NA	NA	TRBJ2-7	CASSTGNSYEQYF	TGTGCCAGCAGTACAGGGAACTCCTACGAGCAGTACTTC
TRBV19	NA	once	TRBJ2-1	CASSIGGAISYNEQFF	TGTGCCAGTAGTATAGGAGGAGCGATCTCCTACAATGAGCAGTTCTTC
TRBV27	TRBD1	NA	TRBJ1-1	CASSLTSGGTEAFF	TGTGCCAGCAGTTTAACTTCAGGGGGCACTGAAGCTTTCTTT
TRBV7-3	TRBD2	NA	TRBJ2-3	CASSATSGYTDTQYF	TGTGCCAGCAGCGCCACTAGCGGGTACACAGATACGCAGTATTTT
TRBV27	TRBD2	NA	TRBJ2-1	CATIGLAGDNEQFF	TGTGCCACCATCGGACTAGCGGGGGACAATGAGCAGTTCTTC
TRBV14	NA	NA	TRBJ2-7	CASSLVSGSEQYF	TGTGCCAGCAGCCTTGTATCGGGTTCCGAGCAGTACTTC